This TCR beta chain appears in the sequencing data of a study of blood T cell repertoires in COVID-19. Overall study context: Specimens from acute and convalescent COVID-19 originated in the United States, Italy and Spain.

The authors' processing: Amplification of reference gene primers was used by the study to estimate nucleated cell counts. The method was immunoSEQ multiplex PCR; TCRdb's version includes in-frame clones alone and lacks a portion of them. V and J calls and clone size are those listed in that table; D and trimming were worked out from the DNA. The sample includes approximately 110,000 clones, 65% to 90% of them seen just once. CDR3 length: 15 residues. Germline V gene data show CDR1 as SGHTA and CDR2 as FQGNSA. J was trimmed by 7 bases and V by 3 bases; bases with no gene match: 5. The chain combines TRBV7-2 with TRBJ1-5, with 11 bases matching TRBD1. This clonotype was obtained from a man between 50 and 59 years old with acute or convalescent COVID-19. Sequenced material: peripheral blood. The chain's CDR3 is CASSFRTGGYQPQHF. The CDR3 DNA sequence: TGTGCCAGCAGCTTCAGGACAGGGGGCTACCAGCCCCAGCATTTT.